The 16 T cell receptor beta chains given below trace back to one sample, sequenced in a study of T cells in Graves' hyperthyroidism and ophthalmopathy. Amplification of TCR beta CDR3 regions used RNA as the template. HTBI primers were employed in a first-round RT-PCR of the TCR CDR3. A single record per CDR3 protein comes from TCRdb applying MiXCR to the multiplex PCR reads. The table shows roughly 660,000 distinct CDR3 sequences, with roughly 17% occurring only once. Source material: blood. These receptors all stem from a man between 45 and 60 years old with Graves' hyperthyroidism.

This clonotype was seen a few times. The chain is built from TRBV29-1 and TRBJ2-1; 14 bases align to TRBD2. Germline V lookup: CDR1 SQVTM, CDR2 ANQGSEA. This CDR3 has 17 amino acids. J was trimmed by 2 bases and V by 1 base; bases with no gene match: 4. CDR3 DNA: TGCAGCGTTGAAGGAGGGGGACTAGCGGGAGCCTACAATGAGCAGTTCTTC. This sequence encodes CSVEGGGLAGAYNEQFF.

The chain combines TRBV4-1 with TRBJ2-1; perhaps TRBD1 as D (6 bases). The V gene lost 4 bases and the J gene lost 3 bases, with 16 bases spanning the gap. The germline V gene has CDR1 MGHRA and CDR2 YSYEKL. The CDR3 spans 16 residues. The CDR3 DNA reads TGCGCCAGCAGCCCCGGACAGTGGGTAATCTACAATGAGCAGTTCTTC. Encoded protein: CASSPGQWVIYNEQFF.

The J gene is TRBJ2-2, the V gene TRBV5-1; D may be TRBD2 (6 bases). With 0 bases removed from V and 5 bases from J, the gap between germline ends came to 11 bases. This CDR3 contains 15 residues. CDR1 is SGHRS, CDR2 YFSETQ, per germline. CDR3 sequence reads: CASSLVGGSTGELFF. CDR3 nucleotide sequence: TGCGCCAGCAGCTTGGTCGGGGGAAGTACCGGGGAGCTGTTTTTT.

The gene calls are TRBV7-3 and TRBJ2-3, with 14 bases lining up with TRBD2. CDR3 length: 19 amino acids. V was clipped by 5 bases and J by 7 bases; unmatched bases: 17. Germline CDR1 SGHTA, CDR2 FQGTGA. CDR3 amino acids: CASSQPTSGRADTTYTQYF. The CDR3 region has the DNA TGTGCCAGCAGCCAACCGACTAGCGGGAGGGCCGATACGACATATACGCAGTATTTT.

In the case of this clonotype: Possible read error: a much larger clone is one base away. The chain combines TRBV28 with TRBJ2-7; 11 bases fit TRBD2. The CDR3 is 14 amino acids. Germline CDR1 is MDHEN and CDR2 is SYDVKM. CDR3 region: CASTYGTSGYKQYF. In DNA, the CDR3 is TGTGCCAGCACTTATGGGACTAGCGGCTACAAGCAGTACTTC. Complete variable domain (other parts from reference TRBV28 and TRBJ2-7): DVKVTQSSRYLVKRTGEKVFLECVQDMDHENMFWYRQDPGLGLRLIYFSYDVKMKEKGDIPEGYSVSREKKERFSLILESASTNQTSMYLCASTYGTSGYKQYFGPGTRLTVT.

This clonotype came up a few times. The chain joins TRBV5-5 to TRBJ2-5, with 8 bases aligning to TRBD1. CDR3 length equals 14 residues. Germline V gene data show CDR1 as SGHKS and CDR2 as YYEKEE (reference sequence). Losses at the gene ends were 3 bases for V and 3 bases for J; bases not matched to a gene: 4. The CDR3 DNA follows: TGTGCCAGCAGCTGGGCGGGACAGGAAGAGACCCAGTACTTC. Translating gives CASSWAGQEETQYF.

V gene TRBV9 combines with J gene TRBJ2-7, with D possibly TRBD2 on 5 matching bases. CDR1 and CDR2 (germline): SGDLS, YYNGEE. The CDR3 has 15 residues. V was cut by 0 bases and J by 5 bases, with 15 bases left in between. The CDR3 spells CASSVEGRPEDEQYF. CDR3 sequence (DNA): TGTGCCAGCAGCGTAGAAGGCCGTCCGGAGGACGAGCAGTACTTC.

As for this clonotype: A read error may account for a junction end that differs from germline. V and J are TRBV27 and TRBJ1-4, with a tentative D call TRBD1 (6 bases). This CDR3 spans 15 amino acids. Germline V gene sequence: CDR1 MNHEY, CDR2 SMNVEV (reference sequence). CDR3 loop: CASSYEGEGEERLFF. In nucleotides, the CDR3 is TGTGCCAGCAGTTACGAGGGGGAGGGTGAAGAAAGACTGTTTTTT.

This clonotype turned up a few times. This sequence joins TRBV19 and TRBJ2-1; D not certain. The CDR3 covers 14 residues. V lost 8 bases and J lost 0, with 11 bases in between. The germline gives CDR1 LNHDA, CDR2 SQIVND (reference sequence). The CDR3 DNA sequence: TGTGCCAGTGCTGCAAGTATCTCCTACAATGAGCAGTTCTTC. Translated, it gives CASAASISYNEQFF.

This clonotype was seen many times. This rearrangement joins TRBV9 to TRBJ2-5, with no clear D. V was pared by 6 bases and J by 12 bases, with 12 bases between. The CDR3 sequence is 10 residues long. The germline CDR1 and CDR2 sequences are SGDLS and YYNGEE. The CDR3 bases are TGTGCCAGCAACGGGTTTTTCGAGTACTTC. It encodes CASNGFFEYF.

This sequence joins TRBV20-1 and TRBJ2-5; 13 bases match TRBD2. CDR3 length equals 15 residues. With 6 bases clipped from V and 4 bases from J, the junction kept 8 bases outside the gene matches. Germline V CDR1 and CDR2: DFQATT, SNEGSKA (reference sequence). CDR3 coding DNA: TGCAGTGCCATACGGACTAGCGGGAGCCCAGAGACCCAGTACTTC. This sequence encodes CSAIRTSGSPETQYF.

In this sample, this clonotype turned up many times. This chain links TRBV12-3 or TRBV12-4 with TRBJ1-5; no clear D gene. The CDR3 consists of 13 residues. V lost 6 bases, J lost 0 bases, and 6 bases lay in between. CDR3 amino acids: CASSHNSNQPQHF. The CDR3 DNA follows: TGTGCCAGCAGCCATAATAGCAATCAGCCCCAGCATTTT.

This clonotype has only a few counts. This rearrangement joins TRBV24-1 to TRBJ2-2, with 7 bases identical to TRBD1. With V trimmed by 3 bases and J by 2 bases, 5 bases remained unmatched. The CDR3 spans 16 residues. The germline V gene encodes CDR1 KGHDR and CDR2 SFDVKD. The CDR3 is CATSDQTGFNTGELFF. DNA of the CDR3: TGTGCCACCAGTGATCAGACAGGGTTTAACACCGGGGAGCTGTTTTTT.

This clonotype was recorded many times. The genes are TRBV2 and TRBJ2-3; 7 nucleotides match TRBD2. The germline V gene has CDR1 SNHLY and CDR2 FYNNEI. Unmatched junction bases numbered 7, after V lost 4 bases and J lost 6 bases. This CDR3 region has 14 residues. The CDR3 DNA follows: TGTGCCAGCAGTGTGGACTGGGGGGGGGATACGCAGTATTTT. It codes for CASSVDWGGDTQYF.

This chain uses TRBV29-1 with TRBJ2-7; 11 bases map to TRBD1. The germline V gene has CDR1 SQVTM and CDR2 ANQGSEA. V lost 3 bases, J lost 7 bases, and 5 bases stayed unmatched. This CDR3 spans 13 amino acids. The CDR3 loop reads CSVEGQGEMEQYF. The CDR3 DNA sequence: TGCAGCGTTGAGGGACAGGGGGAAATGGAGCAGTACTTC.

This clonotype was detected a few times. This sequence joins TRBV20-1 and TRBJ2-3; 8 nucleotides line up with TRBD1. The CDR3 runs 13 residues. Per germline, CDR1 DFQATT and CDR2 SNEGSKA (reference sequence). Unmatched junction bases numbered 5, after V lost 4 bases and J lost 5 bases. In DNA form, the CDR3 reads TGCAGTGCTACAGGGGGCGCGGGAGATACGCAGTATTTT. It encodes CSATGGAGDTQYF.